Below, 18 T cell receptor beta chains from the same sample are listed, as sequenced in a study of T-cell reconstitution after alpha-beta-depleted transplantation in children. Unique molecular identifiers were built into the TCRbeta library. TCRdb used MiXCR to reprocess the PCR reads, holding one entry per CDR3 protein. This sample has 450,000 to 600,000 distinct CDR3 sequences, with 10% to 15% found just once. Here the sequenced sample was PBMCs, mostly from graft donor cells, taken 360 days after TCRalphabeta/CD19-depleted stem cell transplant. The receptors come from a male patient younger than 18 who had a stem cell transplant for acute myeloid leukemia, so the T cells may come from the graft donor.

The chain is built from TRBV7-9 and TRBJ1-4; D call uncertain. Germline CDR1 reads SEHNR; CDR2 reads FQNEAQ (reference sequence). Trimming removed 6 bases at V and 4 bases at J, with 12 bases between. CDR3 size: 14 residues. The CDR3 spells CASREDGLNEKLFF. The DNA for the CDR3 is TGTGCCAGCAGAGAGGACGGACTTAATGAAAAACTGTTTTTT.

This chain joins TRBV10-3 and TRBJ1-1, with 12 bases matching TRBD1. The germline CDR1 and CDR2 sequences are ENHRY and SYGVKD. V lost 6 bases and J lost 1; bases outside the gene matches: 6. The CDR3 spans 16 residues. The CDR3 sequence is CAIRRMGQGANTEAFF. The DNA for the CDR3 is TGTGCCATCAGACGCATGGGACAGGGGGCGAACACTGAAGCTTTCTTT.

The chain combines TRBV4-3 with TRBJ2-7; TRBD2 might be the D (6 bases). V was cut by 0 bases and J by 5 bases, with 11 bases left in between. There are 14 residues in the CDR3. Germline V lookup: CDR1 LGHNA, CDR2 YSLEER. The CDR3 DNA reads TGCGCCAGCAGCCAAGAGGAGGGGAGAAACGAGCAGTACTTC. Its protein is CASSQEEGRNEQYF.

This clonotype showed up many times. A much larger clone lies one base from this, so it may be a read error. The CDR3 reads CASSPVYEQYF. For the CDR3, the DNA is TGTGCCAGCAGCCCAGTCTACGAGCAGTACTTC. This chain connects TRBV7-9 to TRBJ2-7; D gene ambiguous. CDR3 size: 11 residues. The germline gives CDR1 SEHNR, CDR2 FQNEAQ (reference sequence). Trimming left V 5 bases short and J 3 bases short, with 5 bases between.

V usage is TRBV4-3 and J usage is TRBJ1-6; D is unclear. Per the germline V gene, CDR1 is LGHNA and CDR2 is YSLEER. V lost 0 bases to trimming and J lost 4 bases, with 10 bases between them. The CDR3 consists of 16 residues. The DNA for the CDR3 is TGCGCCAGCAGCCAAGATCCCGGATTGTATAATTCACCCCTCCACTTT. Protein sequence: CASSQDPGLYNSPLHF.

This clonotype has a count of ten or more. The chain uses TRBV13 and TRBJ2-7; no reliable D call. V lost 2 bases and J lost 8, with 7 bases in between. CDR1 and CDR2 (germline): PRHDT, FYEKMQ (reference sequence). This CDR3 has 11 amino acids. CDR3 in amino acids: CASSLLSKQYF. Here the CDR3 DNA reads TGTGCCAGCAGCTTACTATCCAAGCAGTACTTC.

This clonotype was found many times. J is TRBJ1-1 and V is TRBV27, with 11 bases identical to TRBD1. Germline V gene sequence: CDR1 MNHEY, CDR2 SMNVEV (reference sequence). The length of the CDR3 is 16 residues. The J segment lost 2 bases and the V segment lost 5 bases, leaving 7 bases of the junction unmatched. The DNA of the CDR3 is TGTGCCAGCAGTCTCCGGACAGGGGGCTTAAACACTGAAGCTTTCTTT. Translated: CASSLRTGGLNTEAFF.

This clonotype was seen at least ten times. The chain carries TRBV12-3 or TRBV12-4 and TRBJ2-1; D might be TRBD2 (6 bases). The CDR3 covers 12 residues. The germline V and J ends were trimmed by 6 bases and 6 bases, with 9 bases remaining between them. This chain's CDR3 is CASRLSGNEQFF. The CDR3 DNA follows: TGTGCCAGCAGGCTTAGCGGCAATGAGCAGTTCTTC.

This clonotype was found a few times. The chain carries TRBV15 and TRBJ1-5, with D perhaps TRBD1 (6 bases). This CDR3 is 15 amino acids long. Deletions cut 0 bases from V and 1 base from J, with 7 bases between. Germline lookup yields CDR1 LNHNV and CDR2 YYDKDF (reference sequence). The CDR3 coding sequence is TGTGCCACCAGCAGAGAACAGGGAAGCAATCAGCCCCAGCATTTT. Translated, it gives CATSREQGSNQPQHF.

The genes are TRBV24-1 and TRBJ2-2, with TRBD2 identical over 14 bases. This CDR3 contains 19 residues. Trimming at V came to 2 bases and at J to 1 base, leaving 5 bases not matched to a gene. In germline, CDR1 is KGHDR, CDR2 SFDVKD. CDR3 region: CATSDSGLAGVENTGELFF. In DNA form, the CDR3 reads TGTGCCACCAGTGATTCGGGACTAGCGGGAGTCGAGAACACCGGGGAGCTGTTTTTT.

V and J are TRBV4-3 and TRBJ2-3, with D perhaps assigned TRBD1 or TRBD2 (5 bases each). V was shortened by 1 base and J by 8 bases, with 13 bases between the two germline ends. This CDR3 spans 14 amino acids. Germline V lookup: CDR1 LGHNA, CDR2 YSLEER. The CDR3 coding sequence is TGCGCCAGCAGCCAAGGCCGACTTGGGGGTACGCAGTATTTT. It yields the protein CASSQGRLGGTQYF.

This clonotype was found a few times. This chain links TRBV15 with TRBJ1-1, with D perhaps matching TRBD1 (6 bases). Germline loops: CDR1 LNHNV, CDR2 YYDKDF (reference sequence). V lost 5 bases to trimming and J lost 3 bases, with 13 bases between them. CDR3 length equals 14 residues. CDR3 in amino acids: CATSPGAYDTEAFF. The CDR3 nucleotides read TGTGCCACCAGCCCGGGGGCTTACGACACTGAAGCTTTCTTT.

The chain couples TRBV19 to TRBJ2-2; the D is unclear. Germline CDR1 reads LNHDA; CDR2 reads SQIVND (reference sequence). This CDR3 contains 13 residues. Deletions cut 2 bases from V and 6 bases from J, with 7 bases between. For the CDR3, the DNA is TGTGCCAGTAGTATAAGCTGGGCCGGGGAGCTGTTTTTT. Its translation: CASSISWAGELFF.

This clonotype was detected many times. J is TRBJ2-7 and V is TRBV24-1, with TRBD1 matching 7 bases. The CDR3 sequence is 14 residues long. V shed 4 bases and J 4 bases; nucleotides not matched to a gene: 6. Germline V gene lookup returns CDR1 KGHDR and CDR2 SFDVKD. CDR3 region: CATSEAGTAYEQYF. CDR3 nucleotide sequence: TGTGCCACCAGTGAAGCCGGGACAGCGTACGAGCAGTACTTC.

The chain uses TRBV5-1 and TRBJ2-1; tentative D call: TRBD1 (6 bases). Germline loops: CDR1 SGHRS, CDR2 YFSETQ. Trimming pared 0 bases from V and 3 bases from J, leaving 10 bases between. The CDR3 is made up of 15 amino acids. The chain's CDR3 is CASSLVRQDYNEQFF. CDR3 coding DNA: TGCGCCAGCAGCTTGGTTAGACAGGACTACAATGAGCAGTTCTTC.

This clonotype has only a few counts. The chain joins TRBV27 to TRBJ2-3; TRBD2 might be the D (6 bases). The V end was cut by 5 bases, the J end by 2 bases, with 17 bases between. CDR3 length: 16 amino acids. Germline V lookup: CDR1 MNHEY, CDR2 SMNVEV (reference sequence). This chain's CDR3 is CASSPPRGLYTDTQYF. The CDR3 DNA follows: TGTGCCAGCAGTCCGCCTCGGGGGTTGTACACAGATACGCAGTATTTT.

This clonotype was seen at least ten times. This rearrangement joins TRBV24-1 to TRBJ2-1, with TRBD2 matching 9 bases. The germline gives CDR1 KGHDR, CDR2 SFDVKD. This CDR3 has 16 residues. V shed 5 bases, J shed 4 bases, and the junction held 8 bases outside the gene matches. CDR3 nucleotide sequence: TGTGCCACCAGTGGGGGACTAGCCGGACTGTACAATGAGCAGTTCTTC. The encoded protein is CATSGGLAGLYNEQFF.

Ten or more counts support this clonotype. The chain carries TRBV12-3 or TRBV12-4 and TRBJ1-5, with 7 bases lining up with TRBD1. J lost 6 bases, V lost 2 bases, and 1 base had no gene match. This CDR3 region has 13 residues. CDR3 region: CASSLTGVQPQHF. CDR3 nucleotide sequence: TGTGCCAGCAGTTTAACAGGGGTTCAGCCCCAGCATTTT.